These 30 T cell receptor beta chains originate from one sample sequenced in a study of T cell responses to AZD1222 COVID-19 vaccine. Produced via immunoSEQ multiplex PCR; TCRdb's table is partial and in-frame only. Of 250,000 to 300,000 clones detected, around 93% appear once; the ten largest clones hold around 0.58%. The sample here was peripheral blood, taken 28 days after the second AZD1222 dose. All receptors come from an adult who received the AZD1222 COVID-19 vaccine.

The J gene is TRBJ1-5, the V gene TRBV28, with D hard to call. The CDR3 consists of 12 residues. The germline gives CDR1 MDHEN, CDR2 SYDVKM. Trimming took 6 bases from V and 6 from J, leaving 9 bases between them. The CDR3 DNA reads TGTGCCAGCAGACCCCGGGGTCAGCCCCAGCATTTT. Its protein is CASRPRGQPQHF.

The chain has TRBV4-3 and TRBJ2-7, with D unresolved. The V end was cut by 1 base, the J end by 2 bases, with 12 bases between. Germline V gene sequence: CDR1 LGHNA, CDR2 YSLEER. The CDR3 length is 15 residues. DNA of the CDR3: TGCGCCAGCAGCCAAGGGCTAGTTGTAGCCTACGAGCAGTACTTC. It yields the protein CASSQGLVVAYEQYF.

The V gene is TRBV27, the J gene TRBJ2-1; D remains unclear. Germline V lookup: CDR1 MNHEY, CDR2 SMNVEV (reference sequence). CDR3 length: 12 amino acids. Trimming took 10 bases from V and 5 from J, leaving 12 bases between them. CDR3 nucleotide sequence: TGTGCCACCCGGTGGGCTAACAATGAGCAGTTCTTC. Translation gives CATRWANNEQFF.

V usage is TRBV2 and J usage is TRBJ2-7, with 7 bases identical to TRBD1. This CDR3 has 14 amino acids. Per germline, CDR1 SNHLY and CDR2 FYNNEI. V lost 7 bases and J lost 1; bases outside the gene matches: 7. The CDR3: CASNRGDSSYEQYF. DNA for the CDR3: TGTGCCAGCAATAGAGGGGACAGTTCCTACGAGCAGTACTTC. The complete variable domain, with remaining parts taken from reference TRBV2 and TRBJ2-7, reads EPEVTQTPSHQVTQMGQEVILRCVPISNHLYFYWYRQILGQKVEFLVSFYNNEISEKSEIFDDQFSVERPDGSNFTLKIRSTKLEDSAMYFCASNRGDSSYEQYFGPGTRLTVT.

This sequence joins TRBV5-1 and TRBJ2-7; D gene ambiguous. This CDR3 has 13 residues. Deletions cut 0 bases from V and 2 bases from J, with 6 bases between. Germline CDR1 and CDR2: SGHRS and YFSETQ. The CDR3 region is CASSLGSPYEQYF. In DNA form, the CDR3 reads TGCGCCAGCAGCTTGGGGAGTCCCTACGAGCAGTACTTC.

The genes are TRBV3-1 (or the pseudogene TRBV3-2) and TRBJ1-6; D perhaps matches TRBD1 (6 bases). CDR1 is LGHDT, CDR2 YNNKEL, per germline (reference sequence). V was clipped by 11 bases and J by 10 bases, with 18 bases between them. The CDR3 has 13 residues. As DNA, the CDR3 is TGTGCCTCCTCACCCGGGGGGCCATCACCCCTCCACTTT. Residues: CASSPGGPSPLHF.

The gene calls are TRBV9 and TRBJ2-7, with D possibly TRBD1 on 5 matching bases. Germline lookup yields CDR1 SGDLS and CDR2 YYNGEE. V gave up 7 bases and J gave up 2 bases, with 13 bases separating them. The CDR3 runs to 13 residues. The CDR3 DNA reads as TGTGCCAGCTCTCAGGGCGATACCTACGAGCAGTACTTC. It specifies CASSQGDTYEQYF. The complete variable domain, with remaining parts taken from reference TRBV9 and TRBJ2-7, reads DSGVTQTPKHLITATGQRVTLRCSPRSGDLSVYWYQQSLDQGLQFLIQYYNGEERAKGNILERFSAQQFPDLHSELNLSSLELGDSALYFCASSQGDTYEQYFGPGTRLTVT.

The chain couples TRBV6-2 or TRBV6-3 to TRBJ2-7; 7 bases line up with TRBD2. The CDR3 consists of 16 residues. Unmatched junction bases numbered 12, after V lost 5 bases and J lost 2 bases. Germline V gene lookup returns CDR1 MNHEY and CDR2 SVGEGT. The CDR3 loop is CASSHPPGLHAYEQYF. The CDR3 coding sequence is TGTGCCAGCAGTCATCCCCCGGGACTACACGCCTACGAGCAGTACTTC.

V usage is TRBV6-2 or TRBV6-3 and J usage is TRBJ2-1; 7 bases map to TRBD2. The V gene's germline CDR1 is MNHEY and CDR2 SVGEGT. The CDR3 has 14 amino acids. With 2 bases clipped from V and 6 bases from J, the junction kept 4 bases outside the gene matches. CDR3 nucleotide sequence: TGTGCCAGCAGTTACGGCGGGAGCATCAATGAGCAGTTCTTC. This codes for CASSYGGSINEQFF.

This clone was picked up one time. This chain's CDR3 is CAWSRARNEQYF. The CDR3 DNA follows: TGTGCCTGGAGTAGGGCGAGGAACGAGCAGTACTTC. This chain links TRBV30 with TRBJ2-7; D is unresolved. CDR1 is GTSNPN, CDR2 SVGIG, per germline (reference sequence). The CDR3 extends over 12 amino acids. Trimming removed 2 bases at V and 5 bases at J, with 10 bases between.

The rearrangement joins TRBV5-8 to TRBJ2-1, with 11 bases identical to TRBD2. Germline CDR1 and CDR2: SGHTS and YDEGEE. V gave up 6 bases and J gave up 7 bases; unmatched junction bases: 6. The CDR3 is 14 residues long. CDR3 sequence (DNA): TGTGCCAGCACCCCGGGACTAGCGGTTAATGAGCAGTTCTTC. Protein sequence: CASTPGLAVNEQFF.

The chain recombines TRBV4-1 with TRBJ1-2, with 7 bases lining up with TRBD1. The CDR3 loop spans 14 amino acids. Germline CDR1 reads MGHRA; CDR2 reads YSYEKL. Trimming removed 1 base from V and 5 bases from J; junction bases left unmatched: 4. The CDR3: CASSQATGRYGYTF. As DNA, the CDR3 is TGCGCCAGCAGCCAAGCGACAGGGAGATATGGCTACACCTTC.

The chain employs TRBV11-1 and TRBJ2-7; tentative D call: TRBD1 (5 bases). V was cut by 4 bases and J by 1 base, with 5 bases left in between. Germline V gene lookup returns CDR1 SGHAT and CDR2 FQDESV (reference sequence). CDR3 length: 12 residues. CDR3 in amino acids: CASSSGSYEQYF. CDR3 in DNA: TGTGCCAGCAGCTCAGGGTCCTACGAGCAGTACTTC.

The CDR3: CASSRDRARAFF. DNA of the CDR3: TGTGCCAGCAGCAGGGACAGGGCCAGGGCTTTCTTT. This chain uses TRBV12-3 or TRBV12-4 with TRBJ1-1; the match to TRBD1 covers 9 bases. The CDR3 runs to 12 residues. V lost 6 bases to trimming and J lost 11 bases; unmatched junction nucleotides: 7.

This chain joins TRBV6-1 and TRBJ1-1; no firm D call. V was cut by 0 bases and J by 8 bases, with 10 bases left in between. The CDR3 extends over 13 amino acids. Germline V gene lookup returns CDR1 MNHNS and CDR2 SASEGT. The CDR3 coding sequence is TGTGCCAGCAGTGAAGCGCTTCTTGGGGAAGCTTTCTTT. This translates into CASSEALLGEAFF.

This sequence joins TRBV19 and TRBJ1-4; 8 bases align to TRBD1. Per germline, CDR1 LNHDA and CDR2 SQIVND (reference sequence). V shed 4 bases and J 5 bases; nucleotides not matched to a gene: 6. This CDR3 is built from 15 residues. The CDR3 spells CASSTQGAGNEKLFF. The CDR3 DNA reads TGTGCCAGTAGTACCCAGGGGGCGGGGAATGAAAAACTGTTTTTT. The full variable domain, completed using reference TRBV19 and TRBJ1-4, is DGGITQSPKYLFRKEGQNVTLSCEQNLNHDAMYWYRQDPGQGLRLIYYSQIVNDFQKGDIAEGYSVSREKKESFPLTVTSAQKNPTAFYLCASSTQGAGNEKLFFGSGTQLSVL.

V and J are TRBV5-4 and TRBJ1-1; a weak D match, TRBD1 (5 bases). V lost 1 base and J 1 base, leaving 5 bases between the germline ends. In germline, CDR1 is SGHNT, CDR2 YYREEE (reference sequence). The CDR3 is 13 residues long. The CDR3 loop reads CASSLRGNTEAFF. The CDR3 nucleotides read TGTGCCAGCAGCTTGAGGGGGAACACTGAAGCTTTCTTT.

The chain is built from TRBV5-6 and TRBJ2-7; D gene uncertain. The V gene's germline CDR1 is SGHDT and CDR2 YYEEEE. The CDR3 extends over 14 amino acids. Trimming cost V 0 bases and J 0 bases, with 7 bases left between them. CDR3 DNA sequence: TGTGCCAGCAGCTTGGACAGAATCTCCTACGAGCAGTACTTC. It codes for CASSLDRISYEQYF.

The V and J genes are TRBV7-9 and TRBJ2-7; no firm D call. V dropped 0 bases and J dropped 4 bases, with 4 bases sitting between them. Germline V CDR1 and CDR2: SEHNR, FQNEAQ (reference sequence). The CDR3 covers 12 residues. The CDR3 DNA reads as TGTGCCAGCAGCTTAGCCCAGTACGAGCAGTACTTC. Translation gives CASSLAQYEQYF.

The chain combines TRBV10-3 with TRBJ1-2, with TRBD1 matching over 10 bases. Looked up from germline, CDR1 is ENHRY and CDR2 is SYGVKD. The CDR3 runs to 15 residues. The ends lost 7 bases at V and 0 bases at J; junction bases unmatched: 5. This chain's CDR3 is CAINQDRGTNYGYTF. The CDR3 nucleotides read TGTGCCATCAATCAGGACAGGGGGACTAACTATGGCTACACCTTC.

This chain connects TRBV19 to TRBJ1-2, with D uncertain. The CDR3 covers 13 residues. From germline, CDR1 is LNHDA and CDR2 SQIVND (reference sequence). Trimming stripped 5 bases from V and 2 bases from J, with 9 bases between. The CDR3 DNA reads TGTGCCAGTAGTTGGGGTGCGAACTATGGCTACACCTTC. This translates into CASSWGANYGYTF.

The chain links TRBV13 to TRBJ1-1, with D unresolved. Germline-derived CDR1 and CDR2 are PRHDT and FYEKMQ (reference sequence). The CDR3 has 14 residues. The V end was cut by 6 bases, the J end by 0 bases, with 11 bases between. The CDR3 sequence: CASRLGPLNTEAFF. The DNA for the CDR3 is TGTGCCAGCAGGTTGGGTCCCTTGAACACTGAAGCTTTCTTT.

The V gene is TRBV6-2 or TRBV6-3, the J gene TRBJ2-5, with 8 bases that match TRBD2. V dropped 6 bases and J dropped 5; count of bases not matched to a gene: 8. In germline, CDR1 is MNHEY, CDR2 SVGEGT. The CDR3 sequence is 14 residues long. CDR3 bases: TGTGCCAGCAGCCCGACGCCGGGAGGGGAGACCCAGTACTTC. Translating gives CASSPTPGGETQYF.

The chain uses TRBV5-5 and TRBJ1-4, with D possibly TRBD1 on 6 matching bases. The V and J ends lost 7 bases and 3 bases respectively, with 13 bases between them. This CDR3 has 14 amino acids. Germline V gene sequence: CDR1 SGHKS, CDR2 YYEKEE (reference sequence). In DNA, the CDR3 is TGTGCCAGCGGACGACAGGAACCTAATGAAAAACTGTTTTTT. Translation gives CASGRQEPNEKLFF.

The V call is TRBV2, the J call TRBJ2-7; no clear D gene. This CDR3 spans 14 amino acids. V lost 6 bases and J 0 bases, leaving 12 bases between the germline ends. Germline CDR1 is SNHLY and CDR2 is FYNNEI. CDR3: CASRQGRSSYEQYF. CDR3 sequence (DNA): TGTGCCAGCAGGCAAGGCAGGTCCTCCTACGAGCAGTACTTC.

This sequence joins TRBV10-3 and TRBJ2-5, with D perhaps given as TRBD1 or TRBD2 (5 bases each). The CDR3 spans 13 residues. Trimming left V 6 bases short and J 5 bases short, with 13 bases between. Germline V CDR1 and CDR2: ENHRY, SYGVKD. CDR3 protein: CAISGALQETQYF. CDR3 bases: TGTGCCATCAGCGGGGCCCTGCAGGAGACCCAGTACTTC.

This chain connects TRBV11-3 to TRBJ1-4; no firm D call. Germline loops: CDR1 SGHNT, CDR2 YENEEA. Deletions cut 11 bases from V and 8 bases from J, with 12 bases between. This CDR3 has 11 amino acids. CDR3 loop: CAGVPGEKLFF. DNA of the CDR3: TGTGCCGGGGTTCCGGGGGAAAAACTGTTTTTT.

V usage is TRBV27 and J usage is TRBJ1-5; D possibly corresponds to TRBD1 (5 bases). The CDR3 has 14 residues. Germline CDR1 is MNHEY and CDR2 is SMNVEV (reference sequence). The germline V and J ends were trimmed by 3 bases and 3 bases, with 9 bases remaining between them. Here the CDR3 reads CASSFGGSNQPQHF. The CDR3 DNA reads as TGTGCCAGCAGTTTCGGGGGGTCCAATCAGCCCCAGCATTTT.

V and J are TRBV3-1 (or the pseudogene TRBV3-2) and TRBJ2-7; 7 bases agree with TRBD2. Germline loops: CDR1 LGHDT, CDR2 YNNKEL (reference sequence). The CDR3 has 11 amino acids. The junction had 5 bases not matched to a gene; V was cut back by 3 bases and J by 12 bases. CDR3 sequence reads: CASSHGEGWYF. DNA for the CDR3: TGTGCCAGCAGCCACGGGGAGGGGTGGTACTTC.

V and J are TRBV28 and TRBJ1-2; D may be TRBD1 (5 bases). Germline CDR1 MDHEN, CDR2 SYDVKM. Deletions cut 5 bases from V and 4 bases from J, with 14 bases between. The CDR3 is made up of 14 amino acids. CDR3 region: CASSLRDDGYGYTF. CDR3 coding DNA: TGTGCCAGCAGTCTCCGGGACGACGGCTATGGCTACACCTTC.